This T cell receptor (beta chain) was found in a study of tumor-infiltrating lymphocytes in primary liver carcinoma. General study results and limits: About 8-25% of top clones, no more, were shared by all five regions.

Bulk tissue was left unsorted, and RNA and DNA were co-extracted from 20-30 mg of it. From about 0.45 ug total RNA, TCR beta cDNA was generated with a primer in the constant region. For TCR beta, libraries were produced by three nested multiplex PCR rounds using slightly modified ARM-PCR. TCRdb redid the calling of the multiplex PCR reads with MiXCR, one entry per CDR3 protein. This table holds 50,000 or so distinct CDR3 sequences, about 77% found once. In regard to this clonotype: Its antigen is currently unknown. Mismatch with germline at one junction end may stem from a read error.

The sequence was collected from a man aged 35-49 years with primary liver carcinoma and hepatitis B virus infection. Sequencing was performed on liver tumor tissue from sampling region 5. Noted subset: tumor region T5, tumor centre.

CDR3 residues: CASSYEAPYEQYF. In DNA form, the CDR3 reads TGTGCCAGTAGTTACGAGGCACCCTATGAGCAGTACTTC. The chain recombines TRBV6-2 or TRBV6-3 with TRBJ2-7; D is ambiguous. This CDR3 comprises 13 residues. Germline values: CDR1 MNHEY, CDR2 SVGEGT.